Listed below are T cell receptor beta chains from one sample, sequenced in a study of shared clonotypes between healthy human individuals. Profiled with immunoSEQ multiplex PCR; TCRdb holds only in-frame clones, not every one. The sample holds some 630,000 clones, about 96% seen once. The specimen sequenced was naive CD8+ T cells sorted from blood. Receptor source: a woman under 40 in good health. The CDR3 runs from the conserved cysteine through the conserved F or W. The D gene is left open where the match is weak. Size tells how often a clone was seen (once, few, many) or the class of an expanded clone, and some rows leave it out.

CDR3: CASSLASRGDEQYF
DNA: TGTGCCAGCAGCTTAGCGTCCAGGGGGGACGAGCAGTACTTC
D: NA
size: NA
J: TRBJ2-7
V: TRBV7-9

CDR3: CASRPDRGGPEAFF
DNA: TGTGCCAGCAGGCCCGACAGGGGGGGGCCTGAAGCTTTCTTT
D: TRBD1
size: NA
J: TRBJ1-1
V: TRBV7-9

CDR3: CASSRGQGAEQYF
DNA: TGCGCCAGCAGCCGTGGACAGGGGGCCGAGCAGTACTTC
D: TRBD1
size: NA
J: TRBJ2-7
V: TRBV4-1

CDR3: CASSLGRAYEQYF
DNA: TGCGCCAGCAGCTTGGGCAGAGCCTACGAGCAGTACTTC
D: NA
size: NA
J: TRBJ2-7
V: TRBV5-1

CDR3: CASRTGTSGRERNTGELFF
DNA: TGCGCCAGCAGGACCGGGACTAGCGGGAGGGAACGTAACACCGGGGAGCTGTTTTTT
D: TRBD2
size: once
J: TRBJ2-2
V: TRBV10-2

CDR3: CASSAGEGYEQYF
DNA: TGTGCCAGTAGTGCCGGGGAGGGTTACGAGCAGTACTTC
D: TRBD2
size: NA
J: TRBJ2-7
V: TRBV19

CDR3: CASSLQLSSYEQYF
DNA: TGTGCCAGCAGTTTACAACTTAGTTCGTACGAGCAGTACTTC
D: NA
size: NA
J: TRBJ2-7
V: TRBV27

CDR3: CASSYGEETQYF
DNA: TGTGCCAGCAGCTACGGAGAGGAGACCCAGTACTTC
D: NA
size: NA
J: TRBJ2-5
V: TRBV13

CDR3: CASSLVGTSGSGADTQYF
DNA: TGTGCCAGCAGTTTAGTGGGGACTAGCGGGAGCGGTGCAGATACGCAGTATTTT
D: TRBD2
size: once
J: TRBJ2-3
V: TRBV27

CDR3: CSVWNYEQYF
DNA: TGCAGCGTTTGGAACTACGAGCAGTACTTC
D: NA
size: NA
J: TRBJ2-7
V: TRBV29-1

CDR3: CAISVAGPNNEQFF
DNA: TGTGCCATCAGTGTGGCGGGGCCTAACAATGAGCAGTTCTTC
D: NA
size: NA
J: TRBJ2-1
V: TRBV10-3

CDR3: CASSFGRSTDTQYF
DNA: TGTGCCAGCAGTTTTGGCAGAAGCACAGATACGCAGTATTTT
D: NA
size: NA
J: TRBJ2-3
V: TRBV28

CDR3: CASSPGRRPGELFF
DNA: TGTGCCAGCAGCCCGGGACGACGGCCCGGGGAGCTGTTTTTT
D: NA
size: NA
J: TRBJ2-2
V: TRBV5-4

CDR3: CASTLLAGGGGEQFF
DNA: TGTGCCAGTACTCTACTAGCGGGGGGCGGCGGTGAGCAGTTCTTC
D: TRBD2
size: NA
J: TRBJ2-1
V: TRBV19

CDR3: CASSYSGRGYEQYF
DNA: TGTGCCAGCAGTTACTCGGGCAGGGGCTACGAGCAGTACTTC
D: NA
size: NA
J: TRBJ2-7
V: TRBV6-6

CDR3: CASSLSRNSPLHF
DNA: TGTGCCAGCAGTTTATCGAGGAATTCACCCCTCCACTTT
D: NA
size: NA
J: TRBJ1-6
V: TRBV27

CDR3: CASSLGEGPADTQYF
DNA: TGTGCCAGCAGCTTGGGGGAGGGCCCAGCAGATACGCAGTATTTT
D: TRBD2
size: NA
J: TRBJ2-3
V: TRBV5-8

CDR3: CASSLTGSWADTQYF
DNA: TGTGCCAGCAGCTTAACGGGATCTTGGGCAGATACGCAGTATTTT
D: NA
size: NA
J: TRBJ2-3
V: TRBV7-3

CDR3: CSVRPGPEAFF
DNA: TGCAGCGTGAGACCGGGACCTGAAGCTTTCTTT
D: NA
size: NA
J: TRBJ1-1
V: TRBV29-1

CDR3: CASRRPVGQPKNTEAFF
DNA: TGTGCCAGCAGGAGGCCTGTTGGACAACCTAAGAACACTGAAGCTTTCTTT
D: NA
size: NA
J: TRBJ1-1
V: TRBV6-4

CDR3: CASLDGMNTEAFF
DNA: TGTGCCAGCCTAGACGGTATGAACACTGAAGCTTTCTTT
D: NA
size: NA
J: TRBJ1-1
V: TRBV6-5

CDR3: CASSFSGTSGEQGNYEQYF
DNA: TGTGCCAGCAGTTTCTCCGGGACTAGCGGGGAACAGGGGAACTACGAGCAGTACTTC
D: TRBD2
size: NA
J: TRBJ2-7
V: TRBV28

CDR3: CASSIVRASGFYNEQFF
DNA: TGTGCCAGTAGTATAGTTAGGGCTAGCGGGTTCTACAATGAGCAGTTCTTC
D: TRBD2
size: NA
J: TRBJ2-1
V: TRBV19

CDR3: CASSYRLAGEVPHTDTQYF
DNA: TGTGCCAGCAGTTATAGACTAGCGGGAGAGGTCCCCCACACAGATACGCAGTATTTT
D: TRBD2
size: NA
J: TRBJ2-3
V: TRBV28

CDR3: CASSPGATLEFF
DNA: TGTGCCAGCAGCCCCGGGGCTACGTTGGAGTTCTTC
D: NA
size: NA
J: TRBJ2-1
V: TRBV28

CDR3: CASSPKKGSSGRRIPYEQYF
DNA: TGCGCCAGCAGCCCTAAAAAAGGCTCTAGCGGGAGGAGGATACCCTACGAGCAGTACTTC
D: TRBD2
size: NA
J: TRBJ2-7
V: TRBV4-1

CDR3: CASSQRLAGEGVGYNEQFF
DNA: TGCGCCAGCAGCCAAAGACTAGCGGGAGAAGGCGTGGGCTACAATGAGCAGTTCTTC
D: TRBD2
size: NA
J: TRBJ2-1
V: TRBV4-1

CDR3: CAWSVIGTGTDTQYF
DNA: TGTGCCTGGAGTGTAATAGGGACCGGCACAGATACGCAGTATTTT
D: NA
size: NA
J: TRBJ2-3
V: TRBV30

CDR3: CASSDSPFPYEQYF
DNA: TGTGCCAGCAGTGATTCCCCGTTCCCCTACGAGCAGTACTTC
D: NA
size: NA
J: TRBJ2-7
V: TRBV6-1

CDR3: CASSLGVINEQFF
DNA: TGTGCCAGCAGTTTAGGAGTCATCAATGAGCAGTTCTTC
D: NA
size: NA
J: TRBJ2-1
V: TRBV28

CDR3: CASSLAYGHEQYF
DNA: TGCGCCAGCAGCTTGGCCTATGGGCACGAGCAGTACTTC
D: NA
size: NA
J: TRBJ2-7
V: TRBV5-1

CDR3: CASSPPWRENTEAFF
DNA: TGCGCCAGCAGCCCCCCGTGGCGGGAGAACACTGAAGCTTTCTTT
D: NA
size: NA
J: TRBJ1-1
V: TRBV4-1

CDR3: CASSAGLYYEQYF
DNA: TGCGCCAGCAGTGCGGGACTTTACTACGAGCAGTACTTC
D: NA
size: NA
J: TRBJ2-7
V: TRBV10-2

CDR3: CASSFGTRGFNEQFF
DNA: TGTGCCAGCAGCTTCGGGACTAGGGGTTTTAATGAGCAGTTCTTC
D: TRBD2
size: NA
J: TRBJ2-1
V: TRBV13

CDR3: CASSLLAGSGEQYF
DNA: TGTGCCAGCAGTTTATTGGCGGGATCGGGTGAGCAGTACTTC
D: NA
size: NA
J: TRBJ2-7
V: TRBV27

CDR3: CASSSGLITDTQYF
DNA: TGTGCCAGCAGTTCGGGACTTATCACAGATACGCAGTATTTT
D: NA
size: NA
J: TRBJ2-3
V: TRBV6-5

CDR3: CASGANVLTF
DNA: TGTGCCTCTGGGGCCAACGTCCTGACTTTC
D: NA
size: NA
J: TRBJ2-6
V: TRBV28

CDR3: CASSLSGLGSGELFF
DNA: TGTGCCAGCAGCTTAAGCGGACTAGGGTCCGGGGAGCTGTTTTTT
D: TRBD2
size: NA
J: TRBJ2-2
V: TRBV7-8

CDR3: CASSLSRGGARDEQYF
DNA: TGTGCCAGCAGTTTATCTCGTGGGGGGGCGCGAGACGAGCAGTACTTC
D: NA
size: NA
J: TRBJ2-7
V: TRBV27

CDR3: CASSLGQGSQPQHF
DNA: TGTGCCAGCAGCCTGGGGCAGGGAAGTCAGCCCCAGCATTTT
D: NA
size: NA
J: TRBJ1-5
V: TRBV11-2

CDR3: CASSQDSYSGNTIYF
DNA: TGTGCCAGCAGCCAGGACAGCTACTCTGGAAACACCATATATTTT
D: NA
size: NA
J: TRBJ1-3
V: TRBV9

CDR3: CASSLAAGTPPYEQYF
DNA: TGTGCCAGCAGCTTAGCGGCCGGGACTCCCCCCTACGAGCAGTACTTC
D: NA
size: NA
J: TRBJ2-7
V: TRBV7-9

CDR3: CSVEGRTGRNEQYF
DNA: TGCAGCGTTGAGGGTAGGACTGGGAGGAACGAGCAGTACTTC
D: NA
size: NA
J: TRBJ2-7
V: TRBV29-1

CDR3: CASPMVGALVQPQHF
DNA: TGTGCCAGCCCCATGGTGGGGGCGTTGGTTCAGCCCCAGCATTTT
D: NA
size: once
J: TRBJ1-5
V: TRBV5-8

CDR3: CASSPGSYEQYF
DNA: TGCGCCAGCAGCCCGGGTTCCTACGAGCAGTACTTC
D: NA
size: NA
J: TRBJ2-7
V: TRBV5-1

CDR3: CASGEGDNSPLHF
DNA: TGTGCCAGCGGCGAGGGAGATAATTCACCCCTCCACTTT
D: NA
size: NA
J: TRBJ1-6
V: TRBV28

CDR3: CASSLTADTQYF
DNA: TGTGCCAGCAGTTTGACAGCAGATACGCAGTATTTT
D: NA
size: NA
J: TRBJ2-3
V: TRBV28

CDR3: CASSRSGLITSYNEQFF
DNA: TGTGCCAGCAGCCGAAGTGGGTTAATAACCTCCTACAATGAGCAGTTCTTC
D: NA
size: NA
J: TRBJ2-1
V: TRBV4-2

CDR3: CASSVDVAGVTGELFF
DNA: TGTGCCAGCAGCGTAGATGTAGCGGGAGTTACCGGGGAGCTGTTTTTT
D: TRBD2
size: NA
J: TRBJ2-2
V: TRBV9

CDR3: CASSPLAGWDEQYF
DNA: TGTGCCAGCAGCCCCTTAGCGGGATGGGACGAGCAGTACTTC
D: TRBD2
size: once
J: TRBJ2-7
V: TRBV6-5

CDR3: CASSLAGSSYEQYF
DNA: TGTGCCAGCAGCTTAGCTGGGAGTTCCTACGAGCAGTACTTC
D: NA
size: NA
J: TRBJ2-7
V: TRBV7-9

CDR3: CASSGTGWSNQPQHF
DNA: TGTGCCAGCAGTGGGACAGGGTGGAGCAATCAGCCCCAGCATTTT
D: TRBD1
size: NA
J: TRBJ1-5
V: TRBV28

CDR3: CASTREGSSYNEQFF
DNA: TGTGCCAGCACTCGGGAGGGGAGCTCCTACAATGAGCAGTTCTTC
D: TRBD2
size: NA
J: TRBJ2-1
V: TRBV5-4

CDR3: CATSRVRGATNEKLFF
DNA: TGTGCCACCAGCAGAGTCAGGGGAGCAACTAATGAAAAACTGTTTTTT
D: NA
size: once
J: TRBJ1-4
V: TRBV15